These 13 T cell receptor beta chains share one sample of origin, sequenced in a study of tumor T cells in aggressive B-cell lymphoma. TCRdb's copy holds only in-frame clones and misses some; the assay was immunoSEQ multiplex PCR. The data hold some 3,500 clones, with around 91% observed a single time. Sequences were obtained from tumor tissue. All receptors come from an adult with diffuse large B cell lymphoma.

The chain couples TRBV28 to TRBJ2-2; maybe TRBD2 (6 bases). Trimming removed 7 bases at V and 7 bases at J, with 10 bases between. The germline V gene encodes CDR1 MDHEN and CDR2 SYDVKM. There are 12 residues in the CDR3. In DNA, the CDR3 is TGTGCCAGCACGGGGAGGCTCGGGGAGCTGTTTTTT. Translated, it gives CASTGRLGELFF.

The CDR3 bases are TGTGCCAGTAGTATTTTTGCCACAGGGCAGGCCAAAAACATTCAGTACTTC. This codes for CASSIFATGQAKNIQYF. This sequence joins TRBV19 and TRBJ2-4; weak D call: TRBD1 (6 bases). Germline CDR1 is LNHDA and CDR2 is SQIVND (reference sequence). This CDR3 region has 17 residues. Trimming left V 3 bases short and J 1 base short, with 16 bases between.

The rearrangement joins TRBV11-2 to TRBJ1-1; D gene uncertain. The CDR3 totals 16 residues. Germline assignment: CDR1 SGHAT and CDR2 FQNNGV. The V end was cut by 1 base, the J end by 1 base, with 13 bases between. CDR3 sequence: CASSLGFLRQNTEAFF. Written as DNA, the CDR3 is TGTGCCAGCAGCTTAGGTTTCCTGCGGCAGAACACTGAAGCTTTCTTT. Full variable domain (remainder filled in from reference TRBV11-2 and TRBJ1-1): EAGVAQSPRYKIIEKRQSVAFWCNPISGHATLYWYQQILGQGPKLLIQFQNNGVVDDSQLPKDRFSAERLKGVDSTLKIQPAKLEDSAVYLCASSLGFLRQNTEAFFGQGTRLTVV.

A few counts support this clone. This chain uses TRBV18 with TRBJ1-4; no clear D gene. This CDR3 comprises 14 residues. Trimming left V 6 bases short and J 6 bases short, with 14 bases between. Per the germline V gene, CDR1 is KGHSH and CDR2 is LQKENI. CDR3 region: CASSVTGYYEKLFF. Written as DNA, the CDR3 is TGTGCCAGCTCGGTCACGGGGTATTATGAAAAACTGTTTTTT.

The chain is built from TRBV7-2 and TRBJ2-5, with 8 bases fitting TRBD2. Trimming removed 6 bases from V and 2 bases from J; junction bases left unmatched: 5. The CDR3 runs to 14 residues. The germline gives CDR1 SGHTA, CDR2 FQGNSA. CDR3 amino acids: CASSPSGLQETQYF. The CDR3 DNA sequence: TGTGCCAGCAGTCCTAGCGGGTTACAAGAGACCCAGTACTTC.

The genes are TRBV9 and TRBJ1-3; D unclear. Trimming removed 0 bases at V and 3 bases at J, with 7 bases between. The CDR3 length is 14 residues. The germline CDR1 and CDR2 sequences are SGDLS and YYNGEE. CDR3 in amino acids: CASSVEAVGNTIYF. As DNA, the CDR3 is TGTGCCAGCAGCGTAGAGGCGGTTGGAAACACCATATATTTT.

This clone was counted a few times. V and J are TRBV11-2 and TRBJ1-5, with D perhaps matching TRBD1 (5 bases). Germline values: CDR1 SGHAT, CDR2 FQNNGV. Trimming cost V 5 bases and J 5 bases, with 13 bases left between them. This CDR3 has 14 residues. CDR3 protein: CASSQGVGYQPQHF. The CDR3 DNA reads TGTGCCAGCAGCCAAGGGGTGGGATATCAGCCCCAGCATTTT.

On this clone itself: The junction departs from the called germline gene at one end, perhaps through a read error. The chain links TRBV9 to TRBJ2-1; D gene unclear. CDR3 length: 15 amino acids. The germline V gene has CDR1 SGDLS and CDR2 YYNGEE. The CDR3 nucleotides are TGTGCCAACAGCGACGAGTCGGGCTCCTACAATGAGCAGTTCTTC. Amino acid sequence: CANSDESGSYNEQFF.

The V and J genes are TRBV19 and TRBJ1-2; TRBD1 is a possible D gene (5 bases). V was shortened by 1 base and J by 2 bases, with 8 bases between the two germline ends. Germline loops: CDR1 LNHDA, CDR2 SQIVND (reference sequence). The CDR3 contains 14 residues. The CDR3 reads CASSIVTGNYGYTF. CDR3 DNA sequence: TGTGCCAGTAGTATAGTAACAGGCAACTATGGCTACACCTTC.

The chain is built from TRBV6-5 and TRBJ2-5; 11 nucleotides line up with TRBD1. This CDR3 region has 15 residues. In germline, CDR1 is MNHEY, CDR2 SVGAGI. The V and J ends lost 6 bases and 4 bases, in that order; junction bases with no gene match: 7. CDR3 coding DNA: TGTGCCAGCAGCCGGGACAGGGGGATCGGAGAGACCCAGTACTTC. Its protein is CASSRDRGIGETQYF.

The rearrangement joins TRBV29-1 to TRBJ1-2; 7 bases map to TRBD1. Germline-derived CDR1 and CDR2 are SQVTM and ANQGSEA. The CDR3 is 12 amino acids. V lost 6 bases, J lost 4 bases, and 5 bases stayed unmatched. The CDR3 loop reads CSVRDSVYGYTF. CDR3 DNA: TGCAGCGTCCGGGACAGTGTCTATGGCTACACCTTC. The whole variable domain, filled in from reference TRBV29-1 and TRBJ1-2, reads SAVISQKPSRDICQRGTSLTIQCQVDSQVTMMFWYRQQPGQSLTLIATANQGSEATYESGFVIDKFPISRPNLTFSTLTVSNMSPEDSSIYLCSVRDSVYGYTFGSGTRLTVV.

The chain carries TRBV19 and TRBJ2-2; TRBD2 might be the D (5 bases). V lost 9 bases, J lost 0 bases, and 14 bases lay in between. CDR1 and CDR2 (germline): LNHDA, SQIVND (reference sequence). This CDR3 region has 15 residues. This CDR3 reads CASNFGGANTGELFF. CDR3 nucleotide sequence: TGTGCCAGCAACTTTGGAGGAGCGAACACCGGGGAGCTGTTTTTT. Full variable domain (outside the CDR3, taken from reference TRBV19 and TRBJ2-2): DGGITQSPKYLFRKEGQNVTLSCEQNLNHDAMYWYRQDPGQGLRLIYYSQIVNDFQKGDIAEGYSVSREKKESFPLTVTSAQKNPTAFYLCASNFGGANTGELFFGEGSRLTVL.

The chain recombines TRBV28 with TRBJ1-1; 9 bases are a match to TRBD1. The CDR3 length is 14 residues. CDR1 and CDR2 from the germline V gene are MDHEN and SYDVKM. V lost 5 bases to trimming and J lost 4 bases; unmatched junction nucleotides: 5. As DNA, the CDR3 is TGTGCCAGCAGTCGTCCGGGACAGGGCACTGAAGCTTTCTTT. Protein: CASSRPGQGTEAFF. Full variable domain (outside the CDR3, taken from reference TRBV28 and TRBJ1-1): DVKVTQSSRYLVKRTGEKVFLECVQDMDHENMFWYRQDPGLGLRLIYFSYDVKMKEKGDIPEGYSVSREKKERFSLILESASTNQTSMYLCASSRPGQGTEAFFGQGTRLTVV.